Following are 7 T cell receptor beta chains from one sample sequenced in a study of PD-L1 blockade in urothelial cancer. Method: immunoSEQ multiplex PCR; TCRdb's copy keeps in-frame clones and lacks some. The repertoire holds 25,000 to 35,000 clones, with approximately 81% as singletons. Documented time point: peripheral blood 6 weeks after treatment start. This sample comprised PBMCs, obtained around atezolizumab (anti-PD-L1) treatment. The receptor set was obtained from a man in his 70s with urothelial cancer.

The V gene is TRBV10-3, the J gene TRBJ1-2; D not certain. V dropped 8 bases and J dropped 8 bases, with 21 bases sitting between them. The CDR3 has 14 residues. Germline CDR1 is ENHRY and CDR2 is SYGVKD. CDR3 region: CAIADRVGMSGYTF. Written as DNA, the CDR3 is TGTGCCATCGCTGACCGGGTTGGAATGTCCGGCTACACCTTC.

This chain uses TRBV7-2 with TRBJ2-7; tentatively, D is TRBD2 (5 bases). Between the trimmed V and J ends, which lost 3 bases and 4 bases, there was a span of 13 bases. CDR1 is SGHTA and CDR2 is FQGNSA in the germline V gene. This CDR3 is 14 amino acids long. The CDR3 nucleotides are TGTGCCAGCAGCTTGGTGGGAGCTGGGTACGAGCAGTACTTC. Amino acid sequence: CASSLVGAGYEQYF. The full variable domain, completed using reference TRBV7-2 and TRBJ2-7, is GAGVSQSPSNKVTEKGKDVELRCDPISGHTALYWYRQSLGQGLEFLIYFQGNSAPDKSGLPSDRFSAERTGGSVSTLTIQRTQQEDSAVYLCASSLVGAGYEQYFGPGTRLTVT.

This sequence joins TRBV19 and TRBJ2-4; 8 nucleotides align to TRBD1. This CDR3 spans 14 amino acids. The J segment lost 6 bases and the V segment lost 4 bases, leaving 5 bases of the junction unmatched. From germline, CDR1 is LNHDA and CDR2 SQIVND (reference sequence). The DNA of the CDR3 is TGTGCCAGTAGTACTAAGACAGGGGCAAACATTCAGTACTTC. This gives the protein CASSTKTGANIQYF.

The rearrangement uses TRBV4-2 and TRBJ2-6, with D tentatively TRBD1 (7 bases). From germline, CDR1 is LGHNA and CDR2 YNFKEQ. Deletions cut 4 bases from V and 1 base from J, with 17 bases between. The length of the CDR3 is 18 residues. As DNA, the CDR3 is TGTGCCAGCAGCCGGGGAGGAGGGGGCGGTTCTGGGGCCAACGTCCTGACTTTC. Protein: CASSRGGGGGSGANVLTF.

The chain carries TRBV7-2 and TRBJ2-1; TRBD1 matches 9 bases. This CDR3 is 19 amino acids long. V trimming: 3 bases; J trimming: 0 bases; junction bases outside the gene matches: 12. Germline V gives CDR1 SGHTA, CDR2 FQGNSA. The CDR3 loop is CASSLGKTGGHSSYNEQFF. The CDR3 nucleotides are TGTGCCAGCAGCTTGGGGAAAACAGGGGGCCATAGCTCCTACAATGAGCAGTTCTTC.

This clone was picked up a small number of times. This chain joins TRBV7-7 and TRBJ2-2; the D is unclear. Germline CDR1 and CDR2: SSHAT and FNYEAQ (reference sequence). The V gene lost 5 bases and the J gene lost 0 bases, with 7 bases spanning the gap. The CDR3 spans 14 residues. The chain's CDR3 is CASSPQANTGELFF. The CDR3 nucleotides are TGTGCCAGCAGCCCCCAGGCGAACACCGGGGAGCTGTTTTTT.

The chain joins TRBV28 to TRBJ1-2; D unresolved. From germline, CDR1 is MDHEN and CDR2 SYDVKM. This CDR3 contains 12 residues. V was clipped by 4 bases and J by 5 bases, with 8 bases between them. This CDR3 is CASSSLEYGYTF. For the CDR3, the DNA is TGTGCCAGCAGTTCCTTGGAGTATGGCTACACCTTC.